Presented here are 19 T cell receptor beta chains from one specimen sequenced in a study of vaccination effects on CD4 cells after COVID-19. The antigens these receptors bind are not known. The method was immunoSEQ multiplex PCR; TCRdb's version includes in-frame clones alone and lacks a portion of them. The sample consists of about 66,000 clones, less than 85% of them appearing once. It was after approximately 10 days of culture that CD4+ T cells were isolated. Either the BNT162b2 or mRNA-1273 vaccine was given to participants in two doses. This specimen consisted of CD4+ T cells from PBMCs cultured without peptide, obtained after COVID-19 vaccination. These receptors were taken from a human donor who received a COVID-19 vaccine.

The J gene is TRBJ2-1, the V gene TRBV6-5; a possible D gene is TRBD2 (7 bases). The CDR3 sequence is 15 residues long. CDR1 and CDR2 (germline): MNHEY, SVGAGI. Trimming removed 6 bases from V and 6 bases from J, with 18 bases in between. CDR3 sequence reads: CASSLGGGAVNEQFF. In DNA, the CDR3 is TGTGCCAGCAGCCTCGGAGGGGGGGCGGTCAATGAGCAGTTCTTC.

The V and J genes are TRBV7-2 and TRBJ2-1, with 7 bases identical to TRBD1. Trimming cost V 4 bases and J 4 bases; bases outside gene matches: 13. This CDR3 spans 17 amino acids. Per the germline V gene, CDR1 is SGHTA and CDR2 is FQGNSA. This chain's CDR3 is CASSSPMTGNRYNEQFF. The CDR3 DNA sequence: TGTGCCAGCAGCTCGCCAATGACAGGGAATAGATACAATGAGCAGTTCTTC. The whole variable domain, filled in from reference TRBV7-2 and TRBJ2-1, reads GAGVSQSPSNKVTEKGKDVELRCDPISGHTALYWYRQSLGQGLEFLIYFQGNSAPDKSGLPSDRFSAERTGGSVSTLTIQRTQQEDSAVYLCASSSPMTGNRYNEQFFGPGTRLTVL.

The chain joins TRBV19 to TRBJ1-5; D is perhaps TRBD1 (5 bases). Trimming removed 8 bases at V and 1 base at J, with 15 bases between. The germline CDR1 and CDR2 sequences are LNHDA and SQIVND (reference sequence). The CDR3 extends over 15 amino acids. The CDR3 reads CASFPGLASNQPQHF. As DNA, the CDR3 is TGTGCCAGTTTTCCGGGACTTGCGAGCAATCAGCCCCAGCATTTT.

This chain joins TRBV6-6 and TRBJ2-5; no clear D gene. V was shortened by 0 bases and J by 5 bases, with 13 bases between the two germline ends. The CDR3 has 15 amino acids. Germline values: CDR1 MNHNY, CDR2 SVGAGI (reference sequence). The CDR3 bases are TGTGCCAGCAGTTACTCCGCCGTTCATAAGGAGACCCAGTACTTC. Its protein is CASSYSAVHKETQYF.

The chain employs TRBV3-1 (or the pseudogene TRBV3-2) and TRBJ2-3; D is tentatively TRBD1 or TRBD2 (5 bases each). Trimming took off 0 bases at V and 4 bases at J, with 5 bases between the two ends. This CDR3 has 13 amino acids. Germline CDR1 LGHDT, CDR2 YNNKEL (reference sequence). CDR3 sequence: CASSQEGADTQYF. The DNA for the CDR3 is TGTGCCAGCAGCCAAGAGGGGGCAGATACGCAGTATTTT.

The rearrangement uses TRBV2 and TRBJ1-4, with a possible D match to TRBD1 (5 bases). V was clipped by 2 bases and J by 8 bases, with 15 bases between them. This CDR3 is 15 amino acids long. From germline, CDR1 is SNHLY and CDR2 FYNNEI. DNA for the CDR3: TGTGCCAGCAGTGAATCAGGGATCCGGGGGGAAAAACTGTTTTTT. Amino acids: CASSESGIRGEKLFF.

The genes are TRBV18 and TRBJ2-5, with no clear D. This CDR3 has 13 amino acids. The V gene's germline CDR1 is KGHSH and CDR2 LQKENI. V was pared by 1 base and J by 0 bases, with 3 bases between. As DNA, the CDR3 is TGTGCCAGCTCACCACAGGACCAAGAGACCCAGTACTTC. As protein: CASSPQDQETQYF.

CDR3 region: CASSLWQRERYTF. The CDR3 region has the DNA TGTGCCAGCAGCTTGTGGCAGCGTGAGCGCTACACCTTC. V is TRBV5-6 and J is TRBJ1-2; unclear D gene. Trimming shortened V by 1 base and J by 9 bases, and 13 bases separated the two germline ends. This CDR3 spans 13 amino acids. CDR1 and CDR2 (germline): SGHDT, YYEEEE.

The CDR3 coding sequence is TGTGCCAGCAGTCCCACTACCGGAGTCCGTCATGCTTTCTTT. It translates to CASSPTTGVRHAFF. The rearrangement joins TRBV28 to TRBJ1-1; no reliable D call. The CDR3 loop spans 14 amino acids. The V gene's germline CDR1 is MDHEN and CDR2 SYDVKM. The V and J ends lost 5 bases and 11 bases respectively, with 21 bases between them.

The rearrangement links TRBV2 to TRBJ1-4; D is unclear. Per the germline V gene, CDR1 is SNHLY and CDR2 is FYNNEI. Trimming stripped 0 bases from V and 8 bases from J, with 7 bases between. The CDR3 loop spans 13 amino acids. In nucleotides, the CDR3 is TGTGCCAGCAGTGAAGCGCGAAGGGAAAAACTGTTTTTT. This encodes CASSEARREKLFF.

The rearrangement uses TRBV4-1 and TRBJ1-1; no firm D call. Germline V gives CDR1 MGHRA, CDR2 YSYEKL. This CDR3 comprises 15 residues. V was clipped by 7 bases and J by 1 base, with 16 bases between them. The CDR3 bases are TGCGCCAGCAAGAGCGGCAGGTCCCAGAACACTGAAGCTTTCTTT. Its protein is CASKSGRSQNTEAFF.

The chain couples TRBV6-5 to TRBJ2-4; no clear D gene. The CDR3 totals 14 residues. Germline V gene data show CDR1 as MNHEY and CDR2 as SVGAGI. V was clipped by 7 bases and J by 0 bases, with 10 bases between them. As DNA, the CDR3 is TGTGCCAGCACGCGATTGGGAGCCAAAAACATTCAGTACTTC. The encoded protein is CASTRLGAKNIQYF.

The rearrangement uses TRBV29-1 and TRBJ2-6; D could derive from TRBD1 or TRBD2 (5 bases each). V lost 0 bases and J 2 bases, leaving 14 bases between the germline ends. The CDR3 loop spans 17 amino acids. Germline V gene lookup returns CDR1 SQVTM and CDR2 ANQGSEA. CDR3 region: CSVEEGLRGPGANVLTF. As DNA, the CDR3 is TGCAGCGTTGAAGAAGGCCTGAGGGGACCTGGGGCCAACGTCCTGACTTTC.

This clone was seen a handful of times. The chain carries TRBV7-8 and TRBJ1-5; TRBD1 is a possible D gene (5 bases). CDR3 length: 15 residues. Per germline, CDR1 SGHVS and CDR2 FQNEAQ. V gave up 0 bases and J gave up 7 bases, with 13 bases separating them. In DNA, the CDR3 is TGTGCCAGCAGCTTAGCGGGGGGGGGAAGCCAGCCCCAGCATTTT. Translating gives CASSLAGGGSQPQHF. The variable domain in full, completed from reference TRBV7-8 and TRBJ1-5, reads GAGVSQSPRYKVAKRGQDVALRCDPISGHVSLFWYQQALGQGPEFLTYFQNEAQLDKSGLPSDRFFAERPEGSVSTLKIQRTQQEDSAVYLCASSLAGGGSQPQHFGDGTRLSIL.

This clone appeared once. This chain links TRBV4-1 with TRBJ1-3, with 7 bases identical to TRBD1. V dropped 0 bases and J dropped 6; count of bases not matched to a gene: 11. The CDR3 loop spans 17 amino acids. CDR1 is MGHRA, CDR2 YSYEKL, per germline. The chain's CDR3 is CASSQEGWGQKKNTIYF. CDR3 DNA sequence: TGCGCCAGCAGCCAAGAAGGTTGGGGACAGAAGAAAAACACCATATATTTT.

In its sample, this clone was seen once. This chain connects TRBV7-2 to TRBJ2-7; unclear D gene. CDR1 is SGHTA, CDR2 FQGNSA, per germline. The ends were cut back, 3 bases at V and 5 bases at J, with 14 bases in the middle. The length of the CDR3 is 14 residues. The CDR3 DNA sequence: TGTGCCAGCAGCTTGGGTGACCTCGGCCACGAGCAGTACGTC. Protein sequence: CASSLGDLGHEQYV.

This clone was counted between two and nine times. The gene calls are TRBV6-4 and TRBJ2-2, with 7 bases fitting TRBD2. V trimming: 3 bases; J trimming: 4 bases; junction bases outside the gene matches: 8. Germline assignment: CDR1 MRHNA and CDR2 SNTAGT. The CDR3 is 16 amino acids. CDR3 sequence reads: CASSEVSSGTTGELFF. The CDR3 DNA follows: TGTGCCAGCAGTGAGGTATCCAGCGGGACCACCGGGGAGCTGTTTTTT.

CDR3 nucleotides: TGCGCCAGCAGCCTGGGGACAGAGAGGGGCTACACCTTC. It specifies CASSLGTERGYTF. The chain employs TRBV5-1 and TRBJ1-2; TRBD1 aligns across 7 bases. The germline V gene encodes CDR1 SGHRS and CDR2 YFSETQ. The CDR3 is made up of 13 amino acids. With V trimmed by 4 bases and J by 8 bases, 8 bases remained unmatched.

This clone was found once. The chain recombines TRBV6-5 with TRBJ1-1, with TRBD1 as a possible D gene (6 bases). Germline V gives CDR1 MNHEY, CDR2 SVGAGI. V was cut by 6 bases and J by 1 base, with 9 bases left in between. The CDR3 length is 13 residues. CDR3 sequence: CASSQGQNTEAFF. The CDR3 coding sequence is TGTGCCAGCAGCCAGGGACAGAACACTGAAGCTTTCTTT.